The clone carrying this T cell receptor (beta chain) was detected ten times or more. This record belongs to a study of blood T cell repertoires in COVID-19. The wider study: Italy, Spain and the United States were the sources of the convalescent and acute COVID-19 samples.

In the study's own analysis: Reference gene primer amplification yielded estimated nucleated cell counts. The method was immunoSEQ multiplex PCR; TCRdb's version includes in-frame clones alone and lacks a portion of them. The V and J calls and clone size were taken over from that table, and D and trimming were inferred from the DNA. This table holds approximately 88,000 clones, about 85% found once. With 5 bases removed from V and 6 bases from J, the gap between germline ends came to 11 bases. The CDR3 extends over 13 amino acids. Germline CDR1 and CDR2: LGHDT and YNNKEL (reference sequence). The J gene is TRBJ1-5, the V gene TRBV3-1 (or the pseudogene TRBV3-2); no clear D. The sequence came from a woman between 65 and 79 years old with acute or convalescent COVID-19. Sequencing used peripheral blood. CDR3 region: CASSREGGQPQHF. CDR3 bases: TGTGCCAGCAGCAGGGAAGGAGGTCAGCCCCAGCATTTT.